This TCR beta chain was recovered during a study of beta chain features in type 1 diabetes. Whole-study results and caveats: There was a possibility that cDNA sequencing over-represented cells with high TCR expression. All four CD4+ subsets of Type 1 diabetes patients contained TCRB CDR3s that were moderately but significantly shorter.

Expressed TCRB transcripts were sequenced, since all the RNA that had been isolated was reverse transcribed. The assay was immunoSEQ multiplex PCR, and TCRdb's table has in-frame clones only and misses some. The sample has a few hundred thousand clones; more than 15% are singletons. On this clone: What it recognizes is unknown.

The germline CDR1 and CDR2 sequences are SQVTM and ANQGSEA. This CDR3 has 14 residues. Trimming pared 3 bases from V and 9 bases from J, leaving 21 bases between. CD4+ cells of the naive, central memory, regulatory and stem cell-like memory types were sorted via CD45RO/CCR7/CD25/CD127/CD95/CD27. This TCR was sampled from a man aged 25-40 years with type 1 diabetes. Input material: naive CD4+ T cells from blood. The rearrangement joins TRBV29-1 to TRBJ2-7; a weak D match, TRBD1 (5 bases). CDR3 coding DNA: TGCAGCGTTGAGGCGGTGGGGCTATCTGCGAGGCAGTACTTC. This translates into CSVEAVGLSARQYF.